What follows are 26 T cell receptor beta chains derived from one specimen sequenced in a study of PD-1 blockade in mismatch repair-deficient tumors. TCRdb's copy holds only in-frame clones and misses some; the assay was immunoSEQ multiplex PCR. The table includes about 68,000 clones, more than 75% detected once. This material consisted of peripheral blood, taken 2 weeks after starting pembrolizumab. These receptor sequences come from an adult with mismatch repair-deficient cancer.

This clone was found a few times. The rearrangement joins TRBV5-1 to TRBJ1-1; D call uncertain. V shed 4 bases and J shed 5 bases, with 6 bases lying between them. The CDR3 runs to 11 residues. Germline V CDR1 and CDR2: SGHRS, YFSETQ. CDR3 in amino acids: CASSPGTEAFF. CDR3 coding DNA: TGCGCCAGCAGCCCGGGTACTGAAGCTTTCTTT.

This chain connects TRBV30 to TRBJ2-3; TRBD2 matches 16 bases. Germline V lookup: CDR1 GTSNPN, CDR2 SVGIG (reference sequence). V trimming: 2 bases; J trimming: 4 bases; junction bases outside the gene matches: 9. The CDR3 loop spans 18 amino acids. CDR3: CAWSLGLAGGPRADTQYF. For the CDR3, the DNA is TGTGCCTGGAGTTTGGGACTAGCGGGAGGGCCGAGAGCAGATACGCAGTATTTT.

The chain joins TRBV19 to TRBJ2-7; 8 nucleotides agree with TRBD2. The CDR3 runs to 15 residues. Per germline, CDR1 LNHDA and CDR2 SQIVND (reference sequence). Trimming removed 6 bases from V and 3 bases from J; junction bases left unmatched: 10. CDR3 loop: CASRITIAGNYEQYF. Written as DNA, the CDR3 is TGTGCCAGTAGGATTACTATAGCGGGGAACTACGAGCAGTACTTC.

The chain is built from TRBV5-6 and TRBJ1-2; no clear D gene. The V gene's germline CDR1 is SGHDT and CDR2 YYEEEE. The CDR3 runs 12 residues. V lost 2 bases and J 8 bases, leaving 10 bases between the germline ends. CDR3 in amino acids: CASSFRDQGYTF. The CDR3 DNA is TGTGCCAGCAGCTTTCGGGATCAGGGCTACACCTTC.

The chain couples TRBV5-1 to TRBJ2-3, with 9 bases identical to TRBD2. Germline trimming cut 0 bases from V and 1 base from J; bases unmatched to any gene: 3. The CDR3 consists of 16 residues. In germline, CDR1 is SGHRS, CDR2 YFSETQ. The CDR3 nucleotides read TGCGCCAGCAGCTTGGATGCGGGAGGGGGCACAGATACGCAGTATTTT. Translated: CASSLDAGGGTDTQYF. The complete variable domain, with remaining parts taken from reference TRBV5-1 and TRBJ2-3, reads KAGVTQTPRYLIKTRGQQVTLSCSPISGHRSVSWYQQTPGQGLQFLFEYFSETQRNKGNFPGRFSGRQFSNSRSEMNVSTLELGDSALYLCASSLDAGGGTDTQYFGPGTRLTVL.

The chain is built from TRBV29-1 and TRBJ2-7, with 9 bases identical to TRBD1. The CDR3 consists of 11 residues. V lost 7 bases and J lost 5; bases outside the gene matches: 3. Germline V lookup: CDR1 SQVTM, CDR2 ANQGSEA. The DNA of the CDR3 is TGCAGCGGGACAGGGGACCACGAGCAGTACTTC. Amino acid sequence: CSGTGDHEQYF.

This chain uses TRBV4-1 with TRBJ2-7; D unclear. Germline CDR1 is MGHRA and CDR2 is YSYEKL. V was shortened by 4 bases and J by 2 bases, with 15 bases between the two germline ends. The CDR3 totals 15 residues. The CDR3 is CASSPYPSVPYEQYF. The CDR3 DNA reads as TGCGCCAGCAGCCCCTATCCCTCCGTACCCTACGAGCAGTACTTC.

The chain uses TRBV11-2 and TRBJ2-1, with TRBD1 identical over 9 bases. V was clipped by 3 bases and J by 0 bases; unmatched bases: 0. The CDR3 extends over 15 amino acids. Germline assignment: CDR1 SGHAT and CDR2 FQNNGV. DNA of the CDR3: TGTGCCAGCAGCTTGACAGGGGGCTCCTACAATGAGCAGTTCTTC. Its protein product is CASSLTGGSYNEQFF.

The chain has TRBV9 and TRBJ2-7; D gene ambiguous. This CDR3 comprises 13 residues. Germline CDR1 and CDR2: SGDLS and YYNGEE. V shed 2 bases and J shed 6 bases, with 12 bases lying between them. The CDR3 sequence: CASSVGVWGEQYF. The DNA for the CDR3 is TGTGCCAGCAGCGTTGGGGTATGGGGCGAGCAGTACTTC.

Only one count was recorded for this clone. The chain uses TRBV30 and TRBJ1-2, with no clear D. The V end was cut by 2 bases, the J end by 2 bases, with 6 bases between. Germline V gene lookup returns CDR1 GTSNPN and CDR2 SVGIG (reference sequence). CDR3 size: 12 residues. CDR3: CAWSSENYGYTF. The CDR3 DNA reads TGTGCCTGGAGTTCAGAAAACTATGGCTACACCTTC.

This chain connects TRBV29-1 to TRBJ2-2, with D maybe TRBD1 (6 bases). Germline loops: CDR1 SQVTM, CDR2 ANQGSEA. This CDR3 comprises 17 residues. Trimming removed 8 bases from V and 7 bases from J, with 29 bases in between. The CDR3 sequence: CSLPLGDTDLRNGELFF. The CDR3 bases are TGCAGCCTCCCGCTCGGGGACACAGATTTACGGAACGGGGAGCTGTTTTTT.

This chain uses TRBV7-3 with TRBJ2-2; D unresolved. The CDR3 consists of 14 residues. In germline, CDR1 is SGHTA, CDR2 FQGTGA. Trimming took 5 bases from V and 1 from J, leaving 8 bases between them. CDR3 bases: TGTGCCAGCAGCCCGCGAGGGAACACCGGGGAGCTGTTTTTT. Translation: CASSPRGNTGELFF.

This chain uses TRBV14 with TRBJ1-1; D unclear. V was pared by 2 bases and J by 0 bases, with 10 bases between. There are 15 residues in the CDR3. The germline V gene has CDR1 SGHDN and CDR2 FVKESK. The CDR3 sequence is CASSQFVAMNTEAFF. CDR3 DNA: TGTGCCAGCAGCCAATTTGTAGCAATGAACACTGAAGCTTTCTTT.

The sample holds one count of this clone. The chain has TRBV5-1 and TRBJ1-2; D perhaps matches TRBD1 (5 bases). The CDR3 totals 14 residues. V lost 0 bases and J lost 6, with 12 bases in between. Germline V gene sequence: CDR1 SGHRS, CDR2 YFSETQ. CDR3 nucleotide sequence: TGCGCCAGCAGCTTGGATCGGACATCAAATGGCTACACCTTC. Translating it yields CASSLDRTSNGYTF. Full variable domain (outside the CDR3, taken from reference TRBV5-1 and TRBJ1-2): KAGVTQTPRYLIKTRGQQVTLSCSPISGHRSVSWYQQTPGQGLQFLFEYFSETQRNKGNFPGRFSGRQFSNSRSEMNVSTLELGDSALYLCASSLDRTSNGYTFGSGTRLTVV.

This chain joins TRBV5-5 and TRBJ1-4; no clear D gene. This CDR3 is built from 15 residues. CDR1 is SGHKS and CDR2 is YYEKEE in the germline V gene (reference sequence). V dropped 6 bases and J dropped 4 bases, with 16 bases sitting between them. CDR3: CASKRDILVNEKLFF. Here the CDR3 DNA reads TGTGCCAGCAAACGCGACATCCTAGTTAATGAAAAACTGTTTTTT.

Written as DNA, the CDR3 is TGTGCCAGCAGTTACTCAACTACCGAACAAGAGACCCAGTACTTC. Translating gives CASSYSTTEQETQYF. V usage is TRBV6-5 and J usage is TRBJ2-5; D is uncertain. The V end lost 0 bases, the J end lost 2 bases, and 10 bases lay between the germline ends. There are 15 residues in the CDR3. Germline lookup yields CDR1 MNHEY and CDR2 SVGAGI.

The rearrangement uses TRBV6-1 and TRBJ1-5, with D possibly matching TRBD1 (5 bases). This CDR3 spans 16 amino acids. The germline gives CDR1 MNHNS, CDR2 SASEGT. Deletions cut 4 bases from V and 7 bases from J, with 20 bases between. In DNA, the CDR3 is TGTGCCAGCAGTGGACAATTCGGGGGGGGGAACCAGCCCCAGCATTTT. Translated: CASSGQFGGGNQPQHF.

This clone was detected only a few times. The chain is built from TRBV19 and TRBJ2-1; 11 nucleotides agree with TRBD2. The ends lost 5 bases at V and 4 bases at J; junction bases unmatched: 4. Germline V lookup: CDR1 LNHDA, CDR2 SQIVND (reference sequence). CDR3 length equals 15 residues. This CDR3 is CASSALAGGYNEQFF. CDR3 DNA sequence: TGTGCCAGTAGTGCCCTAGCGGGAGGTTACAATGAGCAGTTCTTC.

The chain links TRBV5-1 to TRBJ2-3; D remains ambiguous. Germline CDR1 and CDR2: SGHRS and YFSETQ. The CDR3 length is 14 residues. Trimming pared 0 bases from V and 2 bases from J, leaving 7 bases between. CDR3: CASSLEYSTDTQYF. The CDR3 DNA reads as TGCGCCAGCAGCTTGGAGTATTCCACAGATACGCAGTATTTT.

The CDR3 DNA reads TGTGCCAGCAGCCTCAACAGGGACTCCCTTTTCAGTGAGCAGTTCTTC. This sequence encodes CASSLNRDSLFSEQFF. V usage is TRBV7-6 and J usage is TRBJ2-1; D possibly uses TRBD1 or TRBD2 (6 bases each). CDR1 SGHVS and CDR2 FNYEAQ come from the germline V gene. Trimming cost V 5 bases and J 9 bases, with 23 bases left between them. The CDR3 contains 16 residues.

DNA of the CDR3: TGCGCCAGCAGCTACGGACAGTCCTACGAGCAGTACTTC. It yields the protein CASSYGQSYEQYF. The chain combines TRBV5-1 with TRBJ2-7; tentatively, D is TRBD1 (6 bases). Germline V lookup: CDR1 SGHRS, CDR2 YFSETQ. V was clipped by 3 bases and J by 1 base, with 8 bases between them. This CDR3 region has 13 residues.

This clone was picked up one time. The chain has TRBV5-5 and TRBJ1-5; weak D call: TRBD1 (6 bases). Trimming took off 0 bases at V and 7 bases at J, with 11 bases between the two ends. The CDR3 is 14 amino acids. Looked up from germline, CDR1 is SGHKS and CDR2 is YYEKEE (reference sequence). DNA for the CDR3: TGTGCCAGCAGCTTGGGGACAGCCGGCCAGCCCCAGCATTTT. It yields the protein CASSLGTAGQPQHF.

The chain links TRBV19 to TRBJ1-5; D remains unclear. This CDR3 contains 15 residues. Germline V gives CDR1 LNHDA, CDR2 SQIVND (reference sequence). Trimming left V 7 bases short and J 9 bases short, with 22 bases between. The CDR3 is CASMLLDGGLGPQHF. Written as DNA, the CDR3 is TGTGCCAGTATGCTTTTAGATGGTGGACTAGGGCCCCAGCATTTT. Full variable domain (missing parts from reference TRBV19 and TRBJ1-5): DGGITQSPKYLFRKEGQNVTLSCEQNLNHDAMYWYRQDPGQGLRLIYYSQIVNDFQKGDIAEGYSVSREKKESFPLTVTSAQKNPTAFYLCASMLLDGGLGPQHFGDGTRLSIL.

This rearrangement joins TRBV7-2 to TRBJ1-1, with unresolved D. Germline CDR1 and CDR2: SGHTA and FQGNSA. V lost 5 bases to trimming and J lost 4 bases, with 11 bases between them. The CDR3 runs to 13 residues. This CDR3 is CASSRSRSTEAFF. The CDR3 DNA is TGTGCCAGCAGCCGCTCGAGGAGCACTGAAGCTTTCTTT.

This chain uses TRBV5-4 with TRBJ2-1; D call uncertain. Germline CDR1 SGHNT, CDR2 YYREEE (reference sequence). V dropped 2 bases and J dropped 10 bases, with 7 bases sitting between them. The CDR3 is 11 amino acids. The CDR3 spells CASSFGPEQFF. CDR3 DNA: TGTGCCAGCAGCTTCGGACCGGAGCAGTTCTTC.

V is TRBV7-6 and J is TRBJ2-4; 7 bases align to TRBD1. CDR3 length equals 13 residues. V shed 8 bases and J 9 bases; nucleotides not matched to a gene: 10. Germline values: CDR1 SGHVS, CDR2 FNYEAQ. CDR3 region: CASADRAGAIQYF. The CDR3 DNA is TGTGCCAGCGCAGACAGGGCCGGAGCCATTCAGTACTTC.